Listed below are T cell receptor beta chains from one sample, sequenced in a study of T cell responses to AZD1222 COVID-19 vaccine. Assay used: immunoSEQ multiplex PCR; TCRdb lists only in-frame clones, some missing. The sample has almost 70,000 clones; about four fifths are singletons. Sequencing used peripheral blood, obtained 28 days after the second AZD1222 dose. Receptor source: an adult who received the AZD1222 COVID-19 vaccine. CDR3s include the opening cysteine and the closing phenylalanine or tryptophan. Fields, in order: J gene, clone size, D gene, V gene, CDR3 DNA, CDR3 protein. The D gene is left open where the match is weak. Rows may omit the clone size; those that give it use once, few, many or a size class.

TRBJ1-2 few - TRBV19 TGTGCCAGTAGTAGGGAGATAGCTAACTATGGCTACACCTTC CASSREIANYGYTF
TRBJ2-1 many TRBD1 TRBV10-3 TGTGCCATAGCGGGGACAGGGGACTACAATGAGCAGTTCTTC CAIAGTGDYNEQFF
TRBJ2-3 - TRBD1 TRBV7-9 TGTGCCAGCAGCTTAGGTCCGGGACAGGGAACTGATACGCAGTATTTT CASSLGPGQGTDTQYF
TRBJ2-7 once TRBD2 TRBV5-1 TGCGCCAGCAGCTCGACTAGCGGGGGCCGTACTATCTCCTACGAGCAGTACTTC CASSSTSGGRTISYEQYF
TRBJ1-6 - - TRBV5-1 TGCGCCAGCAGCCAGTACTATAATTCACCCCTCCACTTT CASSQYYNSPLHF
TRBJ2-1 - TRBD2 TRBV6-5 TGTGCCAGCAGTTACTCGCTAGCGGGGGGCCTCAATGAGCAGTTCTTC CASSYSLAGGLNEQFF
TRBJ1-5 - - TRBV12-3/TRBV12-4 TGTGCCAGCAGCGATGGGGGCGGCCAGCATTTT CASSDGGGQHF
TRBJ2-6 once - TRBV7-3 TGTGCCAGCAGCTTAGGAGGGGGCCCCGGGGCCAACGTCCTGACTTTC CASSLGGGPGANVLTF
TRBJ1-5 - - TRBV12-3/TRBV12-4 TGTGCCAGCTCACAAGGGGATCAGCCCCAGCATTTT CASSQGDQPQHF
TRBJ2-1 - - TRBV28 TGTGCCAGCACGATCAAGCGGCGTTACAATGAGCAGTTCTTC CASTIKRRYNEQFF
TRBJ1-4 - - TRBV5-1 TGCGCCAGCAGTCAAACCTTTGGCAAGATTAATGAAAAACTGTTTTTT CASSQTFGKINEKLFF
TRBJ1-2 - - TRBV3-1/TRBV3-2 TGTGCCAGCAGCCAAGATAGTGGAGGGTATGGCTACACCTTC CASSQDSGGYGYTF
TRBJ2-3 - - TRBV6-5 TGTGCCAGCAGGGATACAGGGTATGATACGCAGTATTTT CASRDTGYDTQYF
TRBJ2-7 medium-sized - TRBV12-3/TRBV12-4 TGTGCCAGCAGGGCCCCCAACTACGAGCAGTACTTC CASRAPNYEQYF
TRBJ1-2 once TRBD1 TRBV28 TGTGCCAGCAGTTTGCAGGGGGCGCGAGGCTACACCTTC CASSLQGARGYTF
TRBJ2-7 once TRBD1 TRBV5-6 TGTGCCAGCAGCTTAGTCGGGACAGGGGACCACGAGCAGTACTTC CASSLVGTGDHEQYF
TRBJ1-1 - - TRBV7-2 TGTGCCAGCAGCTTAGTAGAGGTGGCTTTCTTT CASSLVEVAFF
TRBJ1-2 once TRBD1 TRBV4-1 TGCGCCAGCAGCCGAGCGGGGACAGGGGGCAATGGCTACACCTTC CASSRAGTGGNGYTF
TRBJ1-2 - - TRBV20-1 TGCAGTGCTAGTTACAGGCTTGGCTACACCTTC CSASYRLGYTF
TRBJ1-1 - - TRBV5-1 TGCGCCAGCAGCTTGGGTTGGCAGCCTATGAACACTGAAGCTTTCTTT CASSLGWQPMNTEAFF
TRBJ2-3 - - TRBV5-4 TGTGCCAGCAGCTGGGGGGACGCAGATACGCAGTATTTT CASSWGDADTQYF
TRBJ2-1 - TRBD2 TRBV20-1 TGCAGTGCTAGTTTACCTAGCGGAGGCAATGAGCAGTTCTTC CSASLPSGGNEQFF
TRBJ1-3 - - TRBV18 TGTGCCAGCTCACCAGTTCCGAGGCCCCGGTGGGGAAACACCATATATTTT CASSPVPRPRWGNTIYF
TRBJ2-5 - - TRBV7-2 TGTGCCAGCAGCTTAGTCTTGGAGACCCAGTACTTC CASSLVLETQYF
TRBJ1-6 - - TRBV6-6 TGTGCCAGCAGTCGAGCCTCAACAGGGAGCTCCTATAATTCACCCCTCCACTTT CASSRASTGSSYNSPLHF
TRBJ1-2 - - TRBV2 TGTGCCAGCAGTCAACAACAGGGTAACTATGGCTACACCTTC CASSQQQGNYGYTF
TRBJ1-4 - - TRBV5-4 TGTGCCAGCAGCTTGGCGGGAACTAATGAAAAACTGTTTTTT CASSLAGTNEKLFF
TRBJ2-1 few - TRBV6-4 TGTGCCAGCAGTGACTCTACGGGGGGCGATTACAATGAGCAGTTCTTC CASSDSTGGDYNEQFF
TRBJ2-2 once - TRBV7-2 TGTGCCAGCAGCTTAATGGCGGGACCGAACACCGGGGAGCTGTTTTTT CASSLMAGPNTGELFF
TRBJ1-5 - - TRBV2 TGTGCCAGCAGGGACTACAGGAAGGATCAGCCCCAGCATTTT CASRDYRKDQPQHF
TRBJ1-2 - - TRBV19 TGTGCCAGTAATGATCTGGGGTTCTTCTATGGCTACACCTTC CASNDLGFFYGYTF
TRBJ2-6 - - TRBV9 TGTGCCAGCAGCACACTTAATCAGAACTCTGGGGCCAACGTCCTGACTTTC CASSTLNQNSGANVLTF
TRBJ2-7 - - TRBV29-1 TGCAGCGTTGAGCCCCAGAATACCTACGAGCAGTACTTC CSVEPQNTYEQYF
TRBJ2-1 - - TRBV30 TGTGCCTGGAGTGTAGAGGGTTTTCATGATAATGAGCAGTTCTTC CAWSVEGFHDNEQFF
TRBJ2-7 - - TRBV5-6 TGTGCCAGCAGCGCTAGCGCCACCTACGAGCAGTACTTC CASSASATYEQYF
TRBJ1-2 - - TRBV28 TGTGCCAGCAGTTTAGACCTGACACCGGGGGGCTATGGCTACACCTTC CASSLDLTPGGYGYTF
TRBJ2-5 few - TRBV30 TGTGCCTGGACGCCTAGCCAAGAGACCCAGTACTTC CAWTPSQETQYF
TRBJ1-6 - TRBD1 TRBV9 TGTGCCAGCAGCAGGACAGGGGCTCTTAATTCACCCCTCCACTTT CASSRTGALNSPLHF
TRBJ1-2 few - TRBV4-1 TGCGCCAGCAGCCAAGAGGGGGGAACTAACTATGGCTACACCTTC CASSQEGGTNYGYTF
TRBJ1-1 - - TRBV10-3 TGTGCCATCAGTGCGGTACAGGGTTTTACTGAAGCTTTCTTT CAISAVQGFTEAFF
TRBJ1-2 once TRBD1 TRBV30 TGTGCCTGGAGCCGGGACAGGGGATCTCCGGGCTACACCTTC CAWSRDRGSPGYTF
TRBJ2-7 - - TRBV20-1 TGCAGTGCTACCGACAGGTCGGCCCGGTACTTC CSATDRSARYF
TRBJ2-5 - - TRBV7-2 TGTGCCAGCAGCAGACCCGGCGGAGAGACCCAGTACTTC CASSRPGGETQYF
TRBJ2-5 - TRBD2 TRBV3-1/TRBV3-2 TGTGCCAGCAGCCTCTGGACTAGCGGGGGGCCGGAGCAAGAGACCCAGTACTTC CASSLWTSGGPEQETQYF
TRBJ2-2 - TRBD1 TRBV7-9 TGTGCCAGCAGCTTAGACAGGGGGCGGACCGGGGAGCTGTTTTTT CASSLDRGRTGELFF
TRBJ2-1 - TRBD1 TRBV25-1 TGTGCCAGCAGTGGTACAGGGGACCCATCCTCCTACAATGAGCAGTTCTTC CASSGTGDPSSYNEQFF
TRBJ1-2 - TRBD1 TRBV7-2 TGTGCCAGCAGCTCTGATTCCGGGACAGGGAACGGCTACACCTTC CASSSDSGTGNGYTF
TRBJ1-1 - - TRBV11-2 TGTGCCAGCCATATGGGTGGGGGGACTGAAGCTTTCTTT CASHMGGGTEAFF
TRBJ2-1 - - TRBV9 TGTGCCAGCAGCCTAAGTCCGAGCTCCTACAATGAGCAGTTCTTC CASSLSPSSYNEQFF
TRBJ1-1 many - TRBV7-9 TGTGCCAGCAGCTTAGCCAGGGTAAACACTGAAGCTTTCTTT CASSLARVNTEAFF
TRBJ1-5 - - TRBV28 TGTGCCAGCAGTTTAGGGGGAGCTTCTAGCAATCAGCCCCAGCATTTT CASSLGGASSNQPQHF
TRBJ2-5 - - TRBV30 TGTGCCTGGAGTAGAAACGGGGGGCCCCAAGAGACCCAGTACTTC CAWSRNGGPQETQYF